This TCR beta chain was retrieved from a study of blood T cell repertoires in COVID-19. On the study more broadly: Acute and convalescent COVID-19 samples came from the United States, Italy and Spain.

The CDR3 has 15 amino acids. CDR1 is SNHLY and CDR2 is FYNNEI in the germline V gene. Trimming cost V 4 bases and J 5 bases; bases outside gene matches: 8. Assay: immunoSEQ multiplex PCR; the TCRdb copy retains only in-frame clones and omits some. The data hold nearly 250,000 clones, with 70% to 90% observed a single time. Participants were aged about 18 to 89 years, lived in around 22 US areas, and enrolled virtually. Membership in each cohort depended on participant-reported clinical history. This receptor was identified in a woman aged 50 to 60 with acute COVID-19. Sequenced input: PBMCs or T cells enriched from blood (not recorded which). The chain has TRBV2 and TRBJ2-5, with TRBD1 identical over 9 bases. In nucleotides, the CDR3 is TGTGCCAGCAGTGGAGGACAGGGGCATCAGGAGACCCAGTACTTC. As protein: CASSGGQGHQETQYF. Full variable domain (remainder filled in from reference TRBV2 and TRBJ2-5): EPEVTQTPSHQVTQMGQEVILRCVPISNHLYFYWYRQILGQKVEFLVSFYNNEISEKSEIFDDQFSVERPDGSNFTLKIRSTKLEDSAMYFCASSGGQGHQETQYFGPGTRLLVL.